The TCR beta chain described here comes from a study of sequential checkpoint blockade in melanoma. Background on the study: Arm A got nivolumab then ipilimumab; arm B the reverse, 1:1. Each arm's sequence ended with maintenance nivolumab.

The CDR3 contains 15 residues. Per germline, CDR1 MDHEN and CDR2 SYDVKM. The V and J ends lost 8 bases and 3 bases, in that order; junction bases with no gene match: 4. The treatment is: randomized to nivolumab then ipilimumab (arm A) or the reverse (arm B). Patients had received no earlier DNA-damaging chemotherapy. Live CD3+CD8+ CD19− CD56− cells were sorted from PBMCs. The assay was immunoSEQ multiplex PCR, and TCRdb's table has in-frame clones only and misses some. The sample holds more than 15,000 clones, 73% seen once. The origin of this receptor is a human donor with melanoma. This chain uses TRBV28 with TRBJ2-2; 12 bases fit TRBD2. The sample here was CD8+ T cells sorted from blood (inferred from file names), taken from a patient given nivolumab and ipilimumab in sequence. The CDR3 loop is CASLAGGRDTGELFF. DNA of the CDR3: TGTGCCAGCCTAGCGGGAGGGAGGGACACCGGGGAGCTGTTTTTT.